The TCR beta chain described here comes from a study of yellow fever vaccine responses in identical twins. Findings and caveats of the study: Twins reportedly had a vaccine T cell response that seemed partly convergent, partly personalized.

Note on this clonotype: Its antigen is still unknown.

TCRdb passed the RT-PCR reads through MiXCR, listing each CDR3 protein once. The data show about 21,000 distinct CDR3 sequences, more than 60% seen once. This CDR3 is built from 13 residues. V was shortened by 1 base and J by 9 bases, with 10 bases between the two germline ends. The gene calls are TRBV7-1 and TRBJ2-1; D is undetermined. TRBV7-1 is recorded as an ORF, its role being uncertain. The source material was T cells from blood (PBMCs), unsorted or a sorted subset (not recorded which), sampled before or after yellow fever vaccination (not recorded which). The receptor was isolated from a woman between 18 and 30 years old who received the yellow fever vaccine. The CDR3 sequence is CASSSVSLGEQFF. DNA for the CDR3: TGTGCCAGCAGCTCAGTGAGTCTTGGTGAGCAGTTCTTC.